This TCR beta chain was sequenced during a study of control samples from healthy donors and cancer patients. TCRdb's table, derived via immunoSEQ multiplex PCR, lists solely in-frame clones and lacks some. The profile shows about 73,000 clones, under 90% of them singletons. CDR1 and CDR2 from the germline V gene are SGHDT and YYEEEE. Trimming left V 0 bases short and J 11 bases short, with 15 bases between. The CDR3 loop spans 15 amino acids. The source is a man in his sixties with lung cancer. The material sequenced was PBMCs. V gene TRBV5-6 combines with J gene TRBJ2-6, with D hard to call. The CDR3 nucleotides read TGTGCCAGCAGCTTGGAACGGGTTGGCTTAGACGTCCTGACTTTC. It yields the protein CASSLERVGLDVLTF.